One T cell receptor beta chain is described in this entry. The source of the sample is a study of blood T cell repertoires in COVID-19. Study-wide context: Samples came from the United States, Italy and Spain, spanning acute and convalescent COVID-19.

The V gene's germline CDR1 is MDHEN and CDR2 SYDVKM. V gave up 3 bases and J gave up 4 bases, with 7 bases separating them. This CDR3 has 13 amino acids. In the original workflow: Nucleated cell number was recorded as an estimate derived from reference gene primer amplification. This table comes from immunoSEQ multiplex PCR, and its TCRdb copy is limited to in-frame clones, with some not included. D and trimming come from the DNA, and the V and J calls and clone size come from that table. The table has around 190,000 clones, 80% to 90% seen once; the top ten hold 1.5% to 2%. The specimen sequenced was peripheral blood. This chain links TRBV28 with TRBJ1-3; D is unclear. The sequence was collected from a man in his late teens or twenties who had recovered from COVID-19. The DNA for the CDR3 is TGTGCCAGCAGTTTTGGCCGAGGAAACACCATATATTTT. Translation gives CASSFGRGNTIYF.